What follows describes a single T cell receptor (beta chain). With V trimmed by 4 bases and J by 8 bases, 6 bases remained unmatched. The CDR3 contains 13 residues. CDR1 is SGHNT, CDR2 YYREEE, per germline (reference sequence). These data are taken from a study of blood T cell repertoires in COVID-19. About the research overall: Samples of COVID-19 (acute and convalescent) were obtained from the United States, Italy and Spain. The analysed material was cDNA or gDNA that came from T cells, B-cell-depleted T cells, or PBMCs.

In the study's own analysis: Quantification of nucleated cells was approximated via reference gene primer amplification. Produced via immunoSEQ multiplex PCR; TCRdb's table is partial and in-frame only. V and J calls and clone size follow that table, whereas D and trimming were derived from the DNA. The data show approximately 200,000 clones, roughly 80% seen once. Cohort assignment relied on participant-reported clinical history. Source material: PBMCs or T cells enriched from blood (not recorded which). The receptor's source is a man aged 35 to 55 who had recovered from COVID-19. This chain links TRBV5-4 with TRBJ1-2; 9 bases match TRBD1. The CDR3 region is CASSPDRGGGYTF. The CDR3 nucleotides are TGTGCCAGCAGCCCGGACAGGGGAGGCGGCTACACCTTC.